The 16 T cell receptor beta chains below were found in one sample sequenced in a study of beta chain features in type 1 diabetes. Antigens for these TCRs are unknown. The study, taken as a whole, reports: Within each of all four CD4+ subsets, Type 1 diabetes patients had TCRB CDR3s that were moderately but significantly shorter.

Isolated RNA was reverse transcribed in full, so expressed TCRB transcripts were sequenced. Produced via immunoSEQ multiplex PCR; TCRdb's table is partial and in-frame only. Of 350,000 to 400,000 clones listed, approximately 12% were seen once; the top ten hold about 0.01%. Sequenced sample: naive CD4+ T cells from blood. The receptors were gathered from a woman between 18 and 29 years old with type 1 diabetes.

This clone was counted a few times. The chain combines TRBV7-6 with TRBJ1-1, with D uncertain. This CDR3 has 13 residues. Looked up from germline, CDR1 is SGHVS and CDR2 is FNYEAQ. V lost 3 bases and J 3 bases, leaving 8 bases between the germline ends. Written as DNA, the CDR3 is TGTGCCAGCAGCTTCACGGACTACACTGAAGCTTTCTTT. Amino acids: CASSFTDYTEAFF.

This clone was picked up a small number of times. The CDR3 DNA reads TGCGCCAGCAGCTTGGTTTCTACTAGCACAGATACGCAGTATTTT. Translation gives CASSLVSTSTDTQYF. V gene TRBV5-1 combines with J gene TRBJ2-3; D remains ambiguous. The CDR3 length is 15 residues. The germline V gene has CDR1 SGHRS and CDR2 YFSETQ. The V and J ends lost 0 bases and 0 bases respectively, with 8 bases between them.

This clone was found a few times. The chain is built from TRBV11-3 and TRBJ2-7; D is ambiguous. From germline, CDR1 is SGHNT and CDR2 YENEEA. The CDR3 covers 13 residues. Trimming removed 8 bases from V and 0 bases from J, with 11 bases in between. The CDR3 here is CASERSSSYEQYF. Here the CDR3 DNA reads TGTGCCAGCGAGAGGTCGAGCTCCTACGAGCAGTACTTC.

A few counts support this clone. This chain uses TRBV5-1 with TRBJ2-7, with 11 bases matching TRBD1. The length of the CDR3 is 14 residues. V lost 2 bases, J lost 6 bases, and 4 bases stayed unmatched. The germline V gene encodes CDR1 SGHRS and CDR2 YFSETQ. CDR3 coding DNA: TGCGCCAGCAGCTTCAGGACAGGGGGCGCCGAGCAGTACTTC. It translates to CASSFRTGGAEQYF.

In this sample, this clone turned up a few times. The chain joins TRBV4-2 to TRBJ2-5; 11 nucleotides align to TRBD2. This CDR3 has 17 amino acids. Germline trimming cut 0 bases from V and 4 bases from J; bases unmatched to any gene: 7. The V gene's germline CDR1 is LGHNA and CDR2 YNFKEQ. The CDR3 here is CASSQDAASGRRETQYF. CDR3 DNA sequence: TGTGCCAGCAGCCAAGATGCGGCTAGCGGGAGGCGAGAGACCCAGTACTTC.

The rearrangement joins TRBV7-8 to TRBJ2-3; possible D gene TRBD2, 6 bases. This CDR3 has 15 residues. V lost 1 base to trimming and J lost 1 base, with 9 bases between them. Germline CDR1 is SGHVS and CDR2 is FQNEAQ. CDR3 in DNA: TGTGCCAGCAGCTTAGGGTGGAGGGGCACAGATACGCAGTATTTT. It translates to CASSLGWRGTDTQYF.

This clone was found a few times. This sequence joins TRBV6-6 and TRBJ2-6; possible D gene TRBD2, 5 bases. This CDR3 comprises 15 residues. The ends were cut back, 8 bases at V and 0 bases at J, with 11 bases in the middle. The V gene's germline CDR1 is MNHNY and CDR2 SVGAGI (reference sequence). This CDR3 reads CASGERPSGANVLTF. CDR3 DNA sequence: TGTGCCAGCGGGGAGCGACCCTCTGGGGCCAACGTCCTGACTTTC.

The chain carries TRBV19 and TRBJ1-4; D is unclear. The germline CDR1 and CDR2 sequences are LNHDA and SQIVND (reference sequence). The CDR3 length is 13 residues. V lost 5 bases, J lost 7 bases, and 11 bases lay in between. The CDR3, as DNA: TGTGCCAGTAGTTTTGGCCGGGGTGAAAAACTGTTTTTT. Residues: CASSFGRGEKLFF.

In this sample, this clone turned up a few times. The rearrangement links TRBV5-1 to TRBJ2-3; 7 bases agree with TRBD1. CDR1 and CDR2 from the germline V gene are SGHRS and YFSETQ. This CDR3 comprises 14 residues. J lost 4 bases, V lost 2 bases, and 4 bases had no gene match. The CDR3 loop reads CASSFGQGADTQYF. The CDR3 nucleotides read TGCGCCAGCAGCTTTGGGCAGGGGGCAGATACGCAGTATTTT.

This chain links TRBV7-9 with TRBJ2-1; 10 bases are shared with TRBD2. V trimming: 3 bases; J trimming: 7 bases; junction bases outside the gene matches: 3. The CDR3 is made up of 14 amino acids. Germline CDR1 and CDR2: SEHNR and FQNEAQ (reference sequence). CDR3 DNA sequence: TGTGCCAGCAGCTTTCTGACTAGCGGGAATGAGCAGTTCTTC. Residues: CASSFLTSGNEQFF.

The chain employs TRBV11-2 and TRBJ2-5; 7 bases map to TRBD2. The V segment lost 8 bases and the J segment 4 bases; nucleotides outside the gene matches: 4. Per the germline V gene, CDR1 is SGHAT and CDR2 is FQNNGV. The CDR3 covers 12 residues. DNA for the CDR3: TGTGCCAGCGCGAGGGAGGGAGAGACCCAGTACTTC. Translated: CASAREGETQYF. Variable domain in full (rest from reference TRBV11-2 and TRBJ2-5): EAGVAQSPRYKIIEKRQSVAFWCNPISGHATLYWYQQILGQGPKLLIQFQNNGVVDDSQLPKDRFSAERLKGVDSTLKIQPAKLEDSAVYLCASAREGETQYFGPGTRLLVL.

The rearrangement links TRBV4-3 to TRBJ2-7, with D possibly being TRBD1 (5 bases). Germline loops: CDR1 LGHNA, CDR2 YSLEER. The CDR3 covers 15 residues. Trimming shortened V by 1 base and J by 3 bases, and 13 bases separated the two germline ends. The CDR3 spells CASSQAAGSGYEQYF. The DNA of the CDR3 is TGCGCCAGCAGCCAAGCGGCAGGGTCAGGCTACGAGCAGTACTTC.

The rearrangement joins TRBV19 to TRBJ1-2, with D tentatively TRBD1 (5 bases). Trimming removed 7 bases at V and 4 bases at J, with 13 bases between. Germline V lookup: CDR1 LNHDA, CDR2 SQIVND (reference sequence). The CDR3 is 13 amino acids. The CDR3 here is CASMGQTPYGYTF. In DNA form, the CDR3 reads TGTGCCAGTATGGGGCAGACACCCTATGGCTACACCTTC. Full variable domain (rest looked up from reference TRBV19 and TRBJ1-2): DGGITQSPKYLFRKEGQNVTLSCEQNLNHDAMYWYRQDPGQGLRLIYYSQIVNDFQKGDIAEGYSVSREKKESFPLTVTSAQKNPTAFYLCASMGQTPYGYTFGSGTRLTVV.

This clone has just a few counts. For the CDR3, the DNA is TGCGCCAGCAGCCAAGATCTTAGGGGAATGTCCGAGCAGTACTTC. It yields the protein CASSQDLRGMSEQYF. The chain uses TRBV4-3 and TRBJ2-7; D is perhaps TRBD1 (5 bases). Germline V gene data show CDR1 as LGHNA and CDR2 as YSLEER. V lost 0 bases and J lost 6, with 15 bases in between. The CDR3 runs 15 residues.

V is TRBV29-1 and J is TRBJ1-2; D remains ambiguous. The CDR3 extends over 14 amino acids. Deletions cut 4 bases from V and 1 base from J, with 13 bases between. Germline V gives CDR1 SQVTM, CDR2 ANQGSEA. CDR3 in DNA: TGCAGCGTTGGGCAGGCCCTAAATAACTATGGCTACACCTTC. It translates to CSVGQALNNYGYTF.

The V call is TRBV28, the J call TRBJ1-2; 9 bases map to TRBD1. The germline gives CDR1 MDHEN, CDR2 SYDVKM. With V trimmed by 5 bases and J by 8 bases, 9 bases remained unmatched. CDR3 size: 14 residues. CDR3 in DNA: TGTGCCAGCAGTACCCTGACAGGGGGAGGGGGCTACACCTTC. Translating it yields CASSTLTGGGGYTF.